This TCR beta chain was observed in a study of identical twins. This clonotype was recorded a few times. TCRdb fed the 5' RACE reads into MiXCR, producing one record per CDR3 protein. The table has about 720,000 distinct CDR3 sequences, 15% to 20% seen once; the top ten hold roughly 13%. This sample was also put to use in a study of T cells expressing NK-cell markers.

The sequence was collected from a woman aged 18 to 35 in good health. The specimen sequenced was PBMCs.

As DNA, the CDR3 is TGCAGTGCCCGTGACTACGGCCACGAGCAGTACTTC. It is translated as CSARDYGHEQYF. J is TRBJ2-7 and V is TRBV20-1; D is possibly TRBD2 (5 bases). The CDR3 has 12 amino acids. V lost 6 bases and J 5 bases, leaving 14 bases between the germline ends. Germline V gene data show CDR1 as DFQATT and CDR2 as SNEGSKA (reference sequence).